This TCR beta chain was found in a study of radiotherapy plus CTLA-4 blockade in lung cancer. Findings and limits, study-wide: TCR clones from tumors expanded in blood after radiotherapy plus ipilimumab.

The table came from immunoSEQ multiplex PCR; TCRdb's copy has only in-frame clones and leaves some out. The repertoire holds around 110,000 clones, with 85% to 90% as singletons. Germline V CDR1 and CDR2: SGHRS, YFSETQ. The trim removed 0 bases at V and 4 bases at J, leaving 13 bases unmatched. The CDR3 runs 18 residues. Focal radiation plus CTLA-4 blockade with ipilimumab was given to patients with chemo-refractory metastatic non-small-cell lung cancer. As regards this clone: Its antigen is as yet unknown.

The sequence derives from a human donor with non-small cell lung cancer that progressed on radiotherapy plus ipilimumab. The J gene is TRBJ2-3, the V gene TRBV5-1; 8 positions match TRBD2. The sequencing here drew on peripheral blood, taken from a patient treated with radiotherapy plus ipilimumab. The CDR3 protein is CASSLGLLSGGFADTQYF. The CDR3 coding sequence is TGCGCCAGCAGCTTGGGCTTATTAAGCGGGGGATTTGCAGATACGCAGTATTTT.